This TCR beta chain was captured in a study of CD8 T cells in Susac syndrome. RNA amounts of 0.5 to 1 ug underwent reverse transcription with random hexamers. TCRdb reprocessed the immunoSEQ multiplex PCR reads via MiXCR and lists one record per CDR3 protein. The sample shows some 180,000 distinct CDR3 sequences, roughly 91% of them seen only once. TCR beta was sequenced from blood CD8+ and CD4+ T cells. What was sequenced was CD4+ T cells from PBMCs. This receptor was identified in a human donor with Susac syndrome.

CDR3 bases: TGTGCCAGCGAGGCCGGGGGGGACACTGAAGCTTTCTTT. Protein: CASEAGGDTEAFF. The J gene is TRBJ1-1, the V gene TRBV7-9; possibly TRBD1 for D (5 bases). Germline V gene sequence: CDR1 SEHNR, CDR2 FQNEAQ (reference sequence). V lost 8 bases and J lost 3, with 13 bases in between. CDR3 length equals 13 residues. The full variable domain, completed using reference TRBV7-9 and TRBJ1-1, is DTGVSQNPRHKITKRGQNVTFRCDPISEHNRLYWYRQTLGQGPEFLTYFQNEAQLEKSRLLSDRFSAERPKGSFSTLEIQRTEQGDSAMYLCASEAGGDTEAFFGQGTRLTVV.